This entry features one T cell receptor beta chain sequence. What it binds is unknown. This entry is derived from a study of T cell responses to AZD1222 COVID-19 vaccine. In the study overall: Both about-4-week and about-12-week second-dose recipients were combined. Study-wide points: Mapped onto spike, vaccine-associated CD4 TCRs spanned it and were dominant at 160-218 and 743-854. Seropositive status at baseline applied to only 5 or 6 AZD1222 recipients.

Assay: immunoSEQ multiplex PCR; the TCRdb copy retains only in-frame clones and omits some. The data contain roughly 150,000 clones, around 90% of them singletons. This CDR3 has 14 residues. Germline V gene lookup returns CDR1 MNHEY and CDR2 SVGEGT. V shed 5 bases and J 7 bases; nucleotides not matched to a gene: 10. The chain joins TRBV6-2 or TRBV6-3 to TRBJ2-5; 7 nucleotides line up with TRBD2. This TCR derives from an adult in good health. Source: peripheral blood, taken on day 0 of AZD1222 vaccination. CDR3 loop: CASSGAGIPGTQYF. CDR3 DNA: TGTGCCAGCAGTGGAGCGGGGATACCCGGGACCCAGTACTTC.